The 29 T cell receptor beta chains presented below share a single source sample, sequenced in a study of blood T cell repertoires in COVID-19. The data were produced by immunoSEQ multiplex PCR, yet TCRdb's version contains in-frame clones alone and is incomplete. The table has about 200,000 clones, around four fifths seen once. The sequenced sample was peripheral blood. Every receptor here comes from a man in his fifties or sixties with COVID-19, enrolled during active disease.

V and J are TRBV28 and TRBJ2-1; a possible D gene is TRBD1 (6 bases). Trimming stripped 5 bases from V and 3 bases from J, with 14 bases between. Germline V gene lookup returns CDR1 MDHEN and CDR2 SYDVKM. The CDR3 covers 15 residues. The CDR3 region has the DNA TGTGCCAGCAGTCCGGGACAAGGGGGCTACAATGAGCAGTTCTTC. It encodes CASSPGQGGYNEQFF.

V and J are TRBV15 and TRBJ2-1; TRBD2 agrees at 12 bases. CDR1 is LNHNV, CDR2 YYDKDF, per germline (reference sequence). CDR3 length: 15 amino acids. J gave up 7 bases and V 3 bases, and 4 bases lay outside the gene matches. The CDR3 bases are TGTGCCACCAGCAGGAAAGGACTAGCGGGAAATGAGCAGTTCTTC. This gives the protein CATSRKGLAGNEQFF.

With respect to this clone: This CDR3 is also generated by other DNA sequences in the sample. The rearrangement uses TRBV18 and TRBJ2-1; TRBD1 matches at 8 bases. Germline V gives CDR1 KGHSH, CDR2 LQKENI. The CDR3 sequence is 15 residues long. V shed 3 bases, J shed 3 bases, and the junction held 4 bases outside the gene matches. DNA of the CDR3: TGTGCCAGCTCACCCGGACAGGGTAGCTACAATGAGCAGTTCTTC. As protein: CASSPGQGSYNEQFF. The variable domain in full, completed from reference TRBV18 and TRBJ2-1, reads NAGVMQNPRHLVRRRGQEARLRCSPMKGHSHVYWYRQLPEEGLKFMVYLQKENIIDESGMPKERFSAEFPKEGPSILRIQQVVRGDSAAYFCASSPGQGSYNEQFFGPGTRLTVL.

This clone has only one observation. V usage is TRBV5-4 and J usage is TRBJ2-1, with 7 bases lining up with TRBD1. The junction had 4 bases not matched to a gene; V was cut back by 4 bases and J by 9 bases. The CDR3 contains 12 residues. Germline-derived CDR1 and CDR2 are SGHNT and YYREEE (reference sequence). In DNA form, the CDR3 reads TGTGCCAGCAGCATAAGGGACAGTGAGCAGTTCTTC. It is translated as CASSIRDSEQFF.

This clone was recorded once. The chain uses TRBV5-4 and TRBJ2-2; 10 nucleotides agree with TRBD2. The ends lost 4 bases at V and 5 bases at J; junction bases unmatched: 8. Germline CDR1 and CDR2: SGHNT and YYREEE (reference sequence). The CDR3 totals 16 residues. The CDR3 region is CASSLGLAGVTGELFF. DNA for the CDR3: TGTGCCAGCAGCCTAGGGCTAGCGGGAGTGACCGGGGAGCTGTTTTTT.

The chain recombines TRBV19 with TRBJ1-2; D perhaps matches TRBD1 (5 bases). This CDR3 has 13 amino acids. V was pared by 6 bases and J by 5 bases, with 13 bases between. Germline CDR1 LNHDA, CDR2 SQIVND (reference sequence). The CDR3 is CASRSRDWYGYTF. The CDR3 DNA is TGTGCCAGTAGAAGTAGGGACTGGTATGGCTACACCTTC.

The rearrangement joins TRBV5-1 to TRBJ1-1, with D hard to call. The CDR3 length is 14 residues. Trimming shortened V by 1 base and J by 2 bases, and 9 bases separated the two germline ends. CDR1 and CDR2 (germline): SGHRS, YFSETQ. The CDR3: CASSLYGVNTEAFF. In nucleotides, the CDR3 is TGCGCCAGCAGCTTGTACGGGGTTAACACTGAAGCTTTCTTT.

This clone appeared once. The genes are TRBV5-4 and TRBJ2-7; 7 nucleotides align to TRBD1. J lost 0 bases, V lost 0 bases, and 3 bases had no gene match. The CDR3 covers 15 residues. Per the germline V gene, CDR1 is SGHNT and CDR2 is YYREEE (reference sequence). The CDR3 nucleotides are TGTGCCAGCAGCTTGGACAGGGGAAGCTCCTACGAGCAGTACTTC. It codes for CASSLDRGSSYEQYF. The whole variable domain, filled in from reference TRBV5-4 and TRBJ2-7, reads ETGVTQSPTHLIKTRGQQVTLRCSSQSGHNTVSWYQQALGQGPQFIFQYYREEENGRGNFPPRFSGLQFPNYSSELNVNALELDDSALYLCASSLDRGSSYEQYFGPGTRLTVT.

The rearrangement uses TRBV19 and TRBJ2-2; 8 bases are a match to TRBD1. The CDR3 is 15 amino acids. V was pared by 8 bases and J by 4 bases, with 9 bases of the junction left unmatched. The germline gives CDR1 LNHDA, CDR2 SQIVND (reference sequence). The DNA for the CDR3 is TGTGCCAGTGGACGACAGGGGTTCGGCACCGGGGAGCTGTTTTTT. It encodes CASGRQGFGTGELFF.

The V gene is TRBV7-9, the J gene TRBJ1-5; a weak D match, TRBD1 (5 bases). CDR1 and CDR2 from the germline V gene are SEHNR and FQNEAQ (reference sequence). This CDR3 has 13 residues. V lost 5 bases to trimming and J lost 6 bases, with 11 bases between them. CDR3 in DNA: TGTGCCAGCAGCCCCGAAGGGGTTCAGCCCCAGCATTTT. This translates into CASSPEGVQPQHF.

This clone was counted a single time. This chain joins TRBV7-6 and TRBJ1-3; unclear D gene. Germline CDR1 SGHVS, CDR2 FNYEAQ. V dropped 0 bases and J dropped 1 base, with 7 bases sitting between them. The CDR3 length is 15 residues. CDR3 DNA: TGTGCCAGCAGCTTAGCAGCGGGATCTGGAAACACCATATATTTT. It codes for CASSLAAGSGNTIYF.

The chain links TRBV28 to TRBJ2-3, with a tentative D call TRBD2 (6 bases). CDR1 is MDHEN and CDR2 is SYDVKM in the germline V gene. V was pared by 6 bases and J by 0 bases, with 13 bases between. The CDR3 consists of 15 residues. The CDR3 sequence: CASSLLAPSTDTQYF. The CDR3 coding sequence is TGTGCCAGCAGCTTACTAGCACCGAGCACAGATACGCAGTATTTT.

As to this clone: At the DNA level, this CDR3 is encoded by other sequences in the same sample as well. J is TRBJ1-5 and V is TRBV18; weak D call: TRBD1 (6 bases). Trimming left V 4 bases short and J 3 bases short, with 10 bases between. The germline V gene has CDR1 KGHSH and CDR2 LQKENI. CDR3 length equals 14 residues. CDR3 protein: CASSLGTNNQPQHF. CDR3 nucleotides: TGTGCCAGCTCACTAGGGACAAACAATCAGCCCCAGCATTTT.

About this clone: Other nucleotide sequences in the sample specify the same CDR3. The rearrangement joins TRBV18 to TRBJ1-5; no reliable D call. Trimming shortened V by 0 bases and J by 4 bases, and 7 bases separated the two germline ends. CDR1 KGHSH and CDR2 LQKENI come from the germline V gene. This CDR3 comprises 14 residues. The CDR3 sequence is CASSPPGGNQPQHF. Here the CDR3 DNA reads TGTGCCAGCTCACCACCAGGCGGAAATCAGCCCCAGCATTTT.

The gene calls are TRBV28 and TRBJ1-2; TRBD1 agrees at 9 bases. Germline V CDR1 and CDR2: MDHEN, SYDVKM. The CDR3 runs to 15 residues. V lost 2 bases to trimming and J lost 4 bases; unmatched junction nucleotides: 5. CDR3 protein: CASSLPDRGRYGYTF. In DNA form, the CDR3 reads TGTGCCAGCAGTTTACCGGACAGGGGTCGCTATGGCTACACCTTC.

The chain is built from TRBV4-3 and TRBJ1-4; 7 bases agree with TRBD1. Germline-derived CDR1 and CDR2 are LGHNA and YSLEER. CDR3 size: 15 residues. Unmatched junction bases numbered 7, after V lost 4 bases and J lost 5 bases. The chain's CDR3 is CASSPTGQQNEKLFF. The CDR3, as DNA: TGCGCCAGCAGCCCGACGGGACAGCAAAATGAAAAACTGTTTTTT.

The chain has TRBV19 and TRBJ2-1; 10 bases line up with TRBD2. V gave up 5 bases and J gave up 7 bases; unmatched junction bases: 8. CDR3 length equals 15 residues. Germline CDR1 LNHDA, CDR2 SQIVND (reference sequence). This chain's CDR3 is CASSVLAGVWNEQFF. The CDR3 DNA sequence: TGTGCCAGTAGTGTTCTAGCGGGAGTCTGGAATGAGCAGTTCTTC. Complete variable domain (other parts from reference TRBV19 and TRBJ2-1): DGGITQSPKYLFRKEGQNVTLSCEQNLNHDAMYWYRQDPGQGLRLIYYSQIVNDFQKGDIAEGYSVSREKKESFPLTVTSAQKNPTAFYLCASSVLAGVWNEQFFGPGTRLTVL.

The chain couples TRBV13 to TRBJ1-1; 8 bases are shared with TRBD1. Germline trimming cut 5 bases from V and 10 bases from J; bases unmatched to any gene: 9. The CDR3 totals 13 residues. The V gene's germline CDR1 is PRHDT and CDR2 FYEKMQ (reference sequence). Here the CDR3 reads CASSPTLDRVAFF. CDR3 DNA: TGTGCCAGCAGCCCCACCCTGGACAGGGTAGCTTTCTTT.

This chain uses TRBV11-2 with TRBJ1-3, with 7 bases matching TRBD1. The V gene end was trimmed by 2 bases and the J gene end by 7 bases; junction bases not matched to a gene: 8. CDR1 is SGHAT, CDR2 FQNNGV, per germline. The CDR3 has 15 residues. The chain's CDR3 is CASSLRGQFGNTIYF. CDR3 sequence (DNA): TGTGCCAGCAGCTTACGGGGACAGTTTGGCAACACCATATATTTT.

This rearrangement joins TRBV5-6 to TRBJ2-1; D remains ambiguous. The germline V gene encodes CDR1 SGHDT and CDR2 YYEEEE. V was pared by 0 bases and J by 7 bases, with 5 bases between. The CDR3 has 12 residues. CDR3 nucleotide sequence: TGTGCCAGCAGCTTGGGAGGAAATGAGCAGTTCTTC. As protein: CASSLGGNEQFF. Filled out from reference TRBV5-6 and TRBJ2-1, the complete variable domain reads DAGVTQSPTHLIKTRGQQVTLRCSPKSGHDTVSWYQQALGQGPQFIFQYYEEEERQRGNFPDRFSGHQFPNYSSELNVNALLLGDSALYLCASSLGGNEQFFGPGTRLTVL.

This rearrangement joins TRBV6-2 or TRBV6-3 to TRBJ1-5; D remains ambiguous. The germline CDR1 and CDR2 sequences are MNHEY and SVGEGT. The CDR3 has 14 amino acids. V lost 6 bases and J lost 7, with 16 bases in between. The CDR3 DNA sequence: TGTGCCAGCAGCCGTGGGCCAGGTGGGCAGCCCCAGCATTTT. It encodes CASSRGPGGQPQHF.

The gene calls are TRBV9 and TRBJ1-2; D remains ambiguous. Germline CDR1 is SGDLS and CDR2 is YYNGEE. CDR3 size: 16 residues. V was pared by 0 bases and J by 1 base, with 13 bases between. The CDR3 region is CASSVVPGRDNYGYTF. The CDR3 nucleotides are TGTGCCAGCAGCGTAGTCCCCGGGAGGGATAACTATGGCTACACCTTC. Full variable domain (missing parts from reference TRBV9 and TRBJ1-2): DSGVTQTPKHLITATGQRVTLRCSPRSGDLSVYWYQQSLDQGLQFLIQYYNGEERAKGNILERFSAQQFPDLHSELNLSSLELGDSALYFCASSVVPGRDNYGYTFGSGTRLTVV.

This chain links TRBV7-9 with TRBJ1-4; no definite D call. The CDR3 loop spans 15 amino acids. Germline V CDR1 and CDR2: SEHNR, FQNEAQ (reference sequence). V lost 2 bases to trimming and J lost 2 bases, with 9 bases between them. This chain's CDR3 is CASSLNRATNEKLFF. Here the CDR3 DNA reads TGTGCCAGCAGCTTAAACCGCGCCACTAATGAAAAACTGTTTTTT. Looking up the rest from reference TRBV7-9 and TRBJ1-4 gives the full variable domain: DTGVSQNPRHKITKRGQNVTFRCDPISEHNRLYWYRQTLGQGPEFLTYFQNEAQLEKSRLLSDRFSAERPKGSFSTLEIQRTEQGDSAMYLCASSLNRATNEKLFFGSGTQLSVL.

The chain has TRBV13 and TRBJ2-2, with a possible D match to TRBD1 (6 bases). Germline V gives CDR1 PRHDT, CDR2 FYEKMQ (reference sequence). V lost 2 bases and J lost 1, with 14 bases in between. This CDR3 contains 17 residues. CDR3 DNA: TGTGCCAGCAGCTTAAATATGCAGACAGGGAACACCGGGGAGCTGTTTTTT. Protein: CASSLNMQTGNTGELFF. Based on the CDR3 plus reference TRBV13 and TRBJ2-2, the full variable domain is AAGVIQSPRHLIKEKRETATLKCYPIPRHDTVYWYQQGPGQDPQFLISFYEKMQSDKGSIPDRFSAQQFSDYHSELNMSSLELGDSALYFCASSLNMQTGNTGELFFGEGSRLTVL.

J is TRBJ2-4 and V is TRBV24-1; weak D call: TRBD1 (6 bases). V lost 3 bases, J lost 6 bases, and 14 bases lay in between. Germline V gene data show CDR1 as KGHDR and CDR2 as SFDVKD. This CDR3 region has 15 residues. CDR3 in amino acids: CATSDPRAGANIQYF. The CDR3 region has the DNA TGTGCCACCAGTGATCCCCGGGCAGGGGCAAACATTCAGTACTTC.

This clone was detected only once. J is TRBJ2-5 and V is TRBV7-9, with 7 bases identical to TRBD2. This CDR3 region has 15 residues. Germline assignment: CDR1 SEHNR and CDR2 FQNEAQ (reference sequence). The V and J ends lost 3 bases and 4 bases, in that order; junction bases with no gene match: 8. The CDR3: CASSFGAGNLETQYF. The DNA for the CDR3 is TGTGCCAGCAGCTTTGGAGCGGGAAATTTAGAGACCCAGTACTTC.

This clone was found a few times. This sequence joins TRBV10-3 and TRBJ1-4; D ambiguous. V was cut by 3 bases and J by 3 bases, with 5 bases left in between. The V gene's germline CDR1 is ENHRY and CDR2 SYGVKD. CDR3 length equals 13 residues. This chain's CDR3 is CAISEAPNEKLFF. The CDR3 nucleotides are TGTGCCATCAGTGAAGCCCCTAATGAAAAACTGTTTTTT.

The chain carries TRBV2 and TRBJ1-2, with D maybe TRBD1 (6 bases). The CDR3 covers 15 residues. V lost 2 bases and J 4 bases, leaving 14 bases between the germline ends. The germline gives CDR1 SNHLY, CDR2 FYNNEI. CDR3 nucleotide sequence: TGTGCCAGCAGTGAACGACAGGCCAGAAGCTATGGCTACACCTTC. Its translation: CASSERQARSYGYTF.

The rearrangement joins TRBV7-9 to TRBJ1-2; no firm D call. With 5 bases removed from V and 4 bases from J, the gap between germline ends came to 17 bases. From germline, CDR1 is SEHNR and CDR2 FQNEAQ (reference sequence). The CDR3 has 15 residues. CDR3 amino acids: CASSLGDQNSYGYTF. The CDR3 nucleotides read TGTGCCAGCAGCCTCGGGGATCAAAATAGCTATGGCTACACCTTC.